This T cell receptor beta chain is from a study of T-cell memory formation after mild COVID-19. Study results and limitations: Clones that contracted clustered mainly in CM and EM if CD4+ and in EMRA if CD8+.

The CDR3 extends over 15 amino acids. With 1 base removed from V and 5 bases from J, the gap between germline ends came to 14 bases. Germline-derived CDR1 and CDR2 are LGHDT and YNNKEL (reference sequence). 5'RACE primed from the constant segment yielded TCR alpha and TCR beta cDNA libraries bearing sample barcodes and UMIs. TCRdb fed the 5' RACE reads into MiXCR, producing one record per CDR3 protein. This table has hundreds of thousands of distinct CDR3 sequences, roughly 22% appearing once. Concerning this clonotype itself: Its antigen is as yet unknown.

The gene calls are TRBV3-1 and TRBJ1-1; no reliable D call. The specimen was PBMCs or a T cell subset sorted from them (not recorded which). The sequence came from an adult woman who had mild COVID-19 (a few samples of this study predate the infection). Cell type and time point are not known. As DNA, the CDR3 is TGTGCCAGCAGCCAAGCCCTCGTGGTAAGGACTGAAGCTTTCTTT. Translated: CASSQALVVRTEAFF.